This T cell receptor (beta chain) emerged from a study of T cell repertoires in cytomegalovirus infection. Study-level information: An indication of both CMV infection and matching HLA type came from public TCR beta signatures.

General observations from the study: There were carriers of CMV plus the relevant HLA, and cumulative public TCR beta family frequency identified them.

From the reads, TCRdb called clonotypes with MiXCR, one entry per CDR3 protein. The sample shows around 300,000 distinct CDR3 sequences, around a quarter of them seen only once. This clonotype was counted at least ten times. Its antigen remains unknown. Germline V gives CDR1 SGHVS, CDR2 FNYEAQ. The CDR3 length is 14 residues. V was clipped by 1 base and J by 1 base, with 7 bases between them. V usage is TRBV7-6 and J usage is TRBJ2-5; D unresolved. The source was cultured PBMCs, collected from culture after CMV antigen stimulation. The clonotype was recovered from a human donor in good health (CMV status not recorded). Some clones in this sample may be carry-over from other donors' samples. This CDR3 reads CASSLGYSQETQYF. In DNA, the CDR3 is TGTGCCAGCAGCTTAGGTTACAGCCAAGAGACCCAGTACTTC.